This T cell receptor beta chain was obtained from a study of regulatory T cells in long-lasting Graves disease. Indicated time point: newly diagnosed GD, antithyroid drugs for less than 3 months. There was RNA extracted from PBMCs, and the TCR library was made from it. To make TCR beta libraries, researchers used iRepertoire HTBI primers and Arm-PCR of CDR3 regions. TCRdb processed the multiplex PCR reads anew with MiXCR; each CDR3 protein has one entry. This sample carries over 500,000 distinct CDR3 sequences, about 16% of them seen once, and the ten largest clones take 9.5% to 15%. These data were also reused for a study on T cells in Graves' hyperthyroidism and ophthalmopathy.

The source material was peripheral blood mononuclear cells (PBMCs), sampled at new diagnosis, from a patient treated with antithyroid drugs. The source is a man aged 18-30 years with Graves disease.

This CDR3 reads CASSEYMGQQFEAFF. The CDR3 bases are TGTGCCAGCAGTGAATATATGGGGCAGCAATTTGAAGCTTTCTTT. The chain has TRBV2 and TRBJ1-1; tentative D call: TRBD1 (5 bases). CDR1 is SNHLY and CDR2 is FYNNEI in the germline V gene. The CDR3 is made up of 15 amino acids. Trimming took 2 bases from V and 7 from J, leaving 17 bases between them.